Sequencing of this TCR beta chain was carried out in a study of regulatory T cells in long-lasting Graves disease. Germline assignment: CDR1 MNHEY and CDR2 SMNVEV (reference sequence). V was trimmed by 7 bases and J by 7 bases, leaving 4 bases between them. CDR3 size: 10 residues. Through Arm-PCR of CDR3 regions and iRepertoire HTBI primers, TCR beta libraries were built. TCRdb redid the calling of the multiplex PCR reads with MiXCR, one entry per CDR3 protein. The profile shows 580,000 or so distinct CDR3 sequences, about 16% of them singletons. This clonotype turned up a few times. As to time point: newly diagnosed GD, antithyroid drugs for less than 3 months. PBMCs provided the RNA from which the TCR library was made. This sample also appeared in a second study, on T cells in Graves' hyperthyroidism and ophthalmopathy. That report adds: First-round RT-PCR with HTBI primers amplified the TCR CDR3 region.

The sequenced sample was peripheral blood mononuclear cells (PBMCs), obtained at new diagnosis, from a patient treated with antithyroid drugs. The TCR sequence derives from a man younger than 35 with Graves disease. This chain uses TRBV27 with TRBJ2-2; no clear D gene. The CDR3 nucleotides read TGTGCCAGCACCCGCGGGGAGCTGTTTTTT. It yields the protein CASTRGELFF.